A single TCR beta chain is shown here with its context. It has no known antigen specificity. Qualities for individual bases were not recorded, and no much larger clone is one base off. The sample comes from a study of blood T cell repertoires in COVID-19 (dated by TCRdb to the early 2020s). At the level of the whole study: The collaborator samples originated in the United States, Italy and Spain and spanned the acute and convalescent phases of COVID-19. The dataset comprised deeply sampled blood TCRbeta repertoires from subjects exposed to, actively infected with, or recovered from COVID-19. The repertoires were released in a freely available public database meant as a resource for research on the immune response to SARS-CoV-2. Where available, HLA class I and class II types were taken from metadata supplied by the sample provider and were not determined by assay-based typing. The sample metadata nearly always contained a de-identified subject ID, COVID-19 status, age in years and sex. The samples were drawn from two sources: the first 160 participants of the ongoing ImmuneRACE study, and 950 to 1,500 subjects contributed by 6 global collaborators. The material from the prospective study consisted of cDNA or gDNA derived from T cells, B-cell-depleted T cells, or PBMCs. The paper's findings and limits, for the study overall: Clinical and demographic metadata were provided uncurated, with the amount varying by source and participant.

Taken from cysteine to phenylalanine, the CDR3 has 18 residues. Of all the DNA, just the CDR3 is kept, 54 bases in frame from base 1. At the junction V is shortened by 3 bases and J by 3 bases; bases outside the gene matches: 14. The CDR1 and CDR2 encoded by the germline V gene (reference sequence) are LNHDA and SQIVND. A second Seattle source provided samples from volunteer blood donors who had recovered from COVID-19. The collaborating institutions used their own protocols to collect whole blood in K2EDTA tubes. Collaborator samples were shipped for TCRbeta analysis as frozen whole blood, isolated PBMCs, or DNA extracted from either sample type. The immunoSEQ Assay, a bias-controlled multiplex PCR, was used to amplify TCRbeta CDR3 regions from genomic DNA. The paper's data handling went like this. Within the assay, amplification of reference gene primers was used to estimate how many nucleated cells each sample contained. Sequence reads were collapsed and filtered to measure the absolute abundance of every unique TCRbeta CDR3 rearrangement. For each sample, productive Simpson clonality was calculated as the square root of Simpson's diversity index over productive rearrangements. TCRdb's version of the immuneACCESS table is confined to in-frame rearrangements and falls short of the full clone set. An unresolved V gene accounts for under half of the shortfall where checked; the remainder is of unknown origin. V and J calls and clone size come straight from that table; D and trimming were deduced from the DNA. The sample profile shows under 300,000 clones; over 65% of them were found once. Less than 6% of the sample goes to the ten largest clones.

The TCR sequence derives from a man aged 55 to 70 who had recovered from COVID-19. What was sequenced was peripheral blood. This chain is built from TRBV19 and TRBJ1-5; 7 bases in the junction line up with TRBD1. Here the CDR3 is given as CASSMLAGAGGTNQPQHF. DNA sequence: TGTGCCAGTAGTATGTTGGCTGGTGCAGGGGGTACCAATCAGCCCCAGCATTTT.